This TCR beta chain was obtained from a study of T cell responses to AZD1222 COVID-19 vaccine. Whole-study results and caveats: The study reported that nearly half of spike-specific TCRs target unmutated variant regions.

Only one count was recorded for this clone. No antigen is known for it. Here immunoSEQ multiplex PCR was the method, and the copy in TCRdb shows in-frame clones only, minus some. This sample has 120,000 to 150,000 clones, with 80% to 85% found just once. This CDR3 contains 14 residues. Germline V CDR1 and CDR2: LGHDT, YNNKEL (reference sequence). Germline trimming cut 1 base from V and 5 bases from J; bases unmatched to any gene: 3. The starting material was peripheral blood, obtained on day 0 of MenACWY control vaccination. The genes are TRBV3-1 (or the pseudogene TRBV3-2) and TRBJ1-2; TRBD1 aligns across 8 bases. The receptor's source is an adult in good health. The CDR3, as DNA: TGTGCCAGCAGCCAAGGACAGGGGCCATATGGCTACACCTTC. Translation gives CASSQGQGPYGYTF.